This T cell receptor beta chain was sequenced during a study of cytomegalovirus exposure and HLA in healthy donors. The V end was cut by 5 bases, the J end by 3 bases, with 10 bases between. Germline CDR1 and CDR2: MDHEN and SYDVKM. The CDR3 is 14 amino acids. A word on this clone: As yet, its antigen is unknown.

The study's findings and limits: Associated with cytomegalovirus, according to the listing, were 150 to 200 TCR beta chains. Within a later analysis, the majority of CMV-associated TCR beta chains appeared HLA-restricted.

The PCR made use of 60 Vbeta and 13 Jbeta primers. Measured with immunoSEQ multiplex PCR; TCRdb has only the in-frame clones, and not every one. The data contain 150,000 to 170,000 clones, 74% of them singletons. J is TRBJ1-4 and V is TRBV28; a weak D match, TRBD1 (5 bases). Sequencing was performed on PBMCs. This receptor was taken from a man aged 30 to 45 in good health and CMV-seronegative. CDR3 residues: CASSPGLANEKLFF. The DNA of the CDR3 is TGTGCCAGCAGTCCAGGGTTGGCTAATGAAAAACTGTTTTTT. Full variable domain (rest looked up from reference TRBV28 and TRBJ1-4): DVKVTQSSRYLVKRTGEKVFLECVQDMDHENMFWYRQDPGLGLRLIYFSYDVKMKEKGDIPEGYSVSREKKERFSLILESASTNQTSMYLCASSPGLANEKLFFGSGTQLSVL.